This T cell receptor beta chain appears in the sequencing data of a study of T cells in Graves' hyperthyroidism and ophthalmopathy. Amplified TCR beta CDR3 regions derived from RNA transcripts. The primer set for the first-round RT-PCR of the TCR CDR3 was HTBI. TCRdb fed the multiplex PCR reads into MiXCR, producing one record per CDR3 protein. Among roughly 840,000 distinct CDR3 sequences listed, 35% to 40% were seen once. V shed 8 bases, J shed 4 bases, and the junction held 4 bases outside the gene matches. The CDR3 runs to 12 residues. Per the germline V gene, CDR1 is SQVTM and CDR2 is ANQGSEA. There are many counts of this clonotype. Stable hyperthyroidism: no ophthalmopathy progression over 18 months of follow-up. Hyperthyroidism, newly diagnosed and lasting under 2 months, affected patients aged 18 to 65. Clinical symptoms, serum thyroxine and TRAb, thyroid ultrasound and orbital computed tomography together formed the diagnostic basis. Using 10 ml of fresh peripheral blood, PBMCs were prepared.

Sequenced sample: blood. The chain combines TRBV29-1 with TRBJ1-2, with 10 nucleotides matching TRBD1. The clonotype comes from a man younger than 35 with Graves' hyperthyroidism. The chain's CDR3 is CSTGTGVYGYTF. The CDR3 coding sequence is TGCAGCACGGGGACAGGGGTCTATGGCTACACCTTC. The entire variable domain, with the rest obtained from reference TRBV29-1 and TRBJ1-2, is as follows: SAVISQKPSRDICQRGTSLTIQCQVDSQVTMMFWYRQQPGQSLTLIATANQGSEATYESGFVIDKFPISRPNLTFSTLTVSNMSPEDSSIYLCSTGTGVYGYTFGSGTRLTVV.